These T cell receptor beta chains were read from a single sample in a study of T cells after yellow fever vaccination. MiXCR, applied by TCRdb to the 5' RACE reads, yields one record per CDR3 protein. The sample holds under 400,000 distinct CDR3 sequences, under 15% seen once. This specimen consisted of CD4+ T cells sorted from PBMCs, obtained 15 days after the yellow fever booster vaccination. These receptors were obtained from a man younger than 30 who received the YFV17D yellow fever vaccine. Each CDR3 is given with its conserved first and last residue. Each record gives: J gene, V gene, D gene, clone size, CDR3 protein, CDR3 DNA. D genes are given only for firm matches. Where a row states a size, it is once, few, many or the class of an expanded clone; other rows omit it.

TRBJ2-7 TRBV20-1 TRBD2 many CSARPGGDEQYF TGCAGTGCTAGACCGGGGGGAGACGAGCAGTACTTC
TRBJ2-2 TRBV5-1 TRBD2 many CASSTSGATGELFF TGCGCCAGCAGCACTAGCGGGGCGACCGGGGAGCTGTTTTTT
TRBJ2-2 TRBV21-1 . few CAGTGELFF TGTGCCGGAACCGGGGAGCTGTTTTTT
TRBJ1-2 TRBV6-2/TRBV6-3 TRBD1 many CASGDRENYGYTF TGTGCCAGCGGGGACAGGGAGAACTATGGCTACACCTTC
TRBJ2-1 TRBV20-1 TRBD2 few CSAKSAGGSSYNEQFF TGCAGTGCTAAATCAGCGGGGGGGAGTTCCTACAATGAGCAGTTCTTC
TRBJ2-2 TRBV5-1 . many CASSLARGNTGELFF TGCGCCAGCAGCTTGGCCAGGGGGAACACCGGGGAGCTGTTTTTT
TRBJ1-2 TRBV9 . few CASSVASFGGYYGYTF TGTGCCAGCAGCGTAGCTTCTTTCGGGGGATACTATGGCTACACCTTC
TRBJ2-1 TRBV4-2 TRBD1 . CASSQGQGRLSEQFF TGTGCCAGCAGCCAAGGACAGGGGAGGTTAAGTGAGCAGTTCTTC
TRBJ1-6 TRBV7-9 . . CASSSSGRYNSPLHF TGTGCCAGCAGCTCATCCGGACGGTATAATTCACCCCTCCACTTT
TRBJ2-3 TRBV7-2 TRBD2 . CASSETSGVYDGTQYF TGTGCCAGCAGCGAGACTAGCGGGGTATATGATGGTACGCAGTATTTT
TRBJ2-1 TRBV2 . . CASSQDSSRGSEQFF TGTGCCAGCAGTCAGGACTCCTCCCGGGGAAGTGAGCAGTTCTTC
TRBJ2-4 TRBV20-1 TRBD2 many CSARTGGPANIQYF TGCAGTGCTAGAACGGGGGGGCCGGCAAACATTCAGTACTTC
TRBJ2-1 TRBV18 TRBD1 . CASSPGGQGAYNEQFF TGTGCCAGCTCACCCGGGGGACAGGGGGCCTACAATGAGCAGTTCTTC
TRBJ2-3 TRBV20-1 TRBD2 few CSAPKVELAGGAQYF TGCAGTGCTCCGAAAGTCGAGCTAGCGGGGGGGGCGCAGTATTTT
TRBJ2-5 TRBV7-8 TRBD1 . CASSLGFFDRGQQETQYF TGTGCCAGCAGCTTAGGTTTTTTCGACAGGGGTCAGCAAGAGACCCAGTACTTC
TRBJ1-3 TRBV11-2 . . CASSLLQGPRTIYF TGTGCCAGCAGCTTACTCCAAGGGCCTCGCACCATATATTTT
TRBJ2-5 TRBV5-1 TRBD1 . CASSFGQGGTQYF TGCGCCAGCAGCTTCGGACAGGGGGGGACCCAGTACTTC
TRBJ2-3 TRBV7-9 . few CASSSEGYTQYF TGTGCCAGCAGCTCGGAGGGGTATACGCAGTATTTT
TRBJ2-1 TRBV4-3 . few CASSSRSKGEIYNEQFF TGCGCCAGCAGCTCTAGGTCGAAGGGTGAAATCTACAATGAGCAGTTCTTC
TRBJ2-3 TRBV5-1 TRBD2 few CASSSGTSSDTQYF TGCGCCAGCAGCTCCGGGACTAGCTCGGATACGCAGTATTTT
TRBJ2-7 TRBV5-1 . . CASSLEPQLNYEQYF TGCGCCAGCAGCTTGGAGCCTCAACTAAACTACGAGCAGTACTTC
TRBJ1-4 TRBV2 . . CASRLTDATNEKLFF TGTGCCAGCAGGTTGACGGACGCAACTAATGAAAAACTGTTTTTT
TRBJ2-6 TRBV7-2 . . CASSSRGRAGANVLTF TGTGCCAGCAGCTCCAGAGGCAGGGCTGGGGCCAACGTCCTGACTTTC